This entry concerns a single TCR beta chain. Its antigen has not been determined. Within one base of it there is no much larger clone, and no base qualities were kept. One collaborating source in Seattle enrolled patients while the patients were actively infected and followed the patients over time throughout the course of disease. Each collaborating institution followed its own protocols to collect whole blood in K2EDTA tubes. For TCRbeta analysis, collaborators shipped samples in one of three forms: frozen whole blood, isolated PBMCs, or DNA extracted from either of those sample types. TCRbeta CDR3 regions were amplified from genomic DNA using the immunoSEQ Assay, a bias-controlled multiplex PCR. Processing in the source paper ran as follows. Within the assay, amplification of reference gene primers was used to estimate how many nucleated cells each sample contained. To quantify the absolute abundance of each unique TCRbeta CDR3 rearrangement, sequence reads were collapsed and filtered. For each sample, productive Simpson clonality was calculated as the square root of Simpson's diversity index over productive rearrangements. The clones in this table, taken by TCRdb from immuneACCESS, are in-frame only. Not every clone is retained; where verified, under half of the shortfall comes from an unresolved V gene, and the cause of the rest is unknown. The V and J calls and clone size are taken from that table; D and trimming were inferred from the DNA. The sample yields approximately 270,000 clones; about 91% were counted once. Just under 6.5% of the sample is held by the ten biggest clonotypes.

The sample is drawn from a study of blood T cell repertoires in COVID-19 (TCRdb year 2020). A note on the overall study: Samples from collaborators originated in the United States, Italy and Spain and spanned both the acute and convalescent phases of COVID-19. The prospective study material was composed of cDNA or gDNA derived from T cells, B-cell-depleted T cells, or PBMCs. The dataset comprised deeply sampled blood TCRbeta repertoires from subjects exposed to, actively infected with, or recovered from COVID-19. The repertoires were released in a freely available public database intended as a resource for research on the immune response to SARS-CoV-2. Samples were obtained from the ongoing ImmuneRACE study (first 160 participants) and from roughly 1,300 subjects provided by 6 global collaborators. A de-identified subject ID, COVID-19 status, age in years and sex were almost always included in the sample metadata. Where HLA class I and class II types were available, the types were taken from metadata supplied by the sample provider, not from assay-based typing. Broad study findings and their caveats: The quantity of clinical and demographic metadata differed by source and by participant and was supplied without curation.

Sequences SGHKS (CDR1) and YYEKEE (CDR2) are obtained from the germline V gene (reference sequence). The CDR3 measures 13 amino acids from cysteine to phenylalanine. The DNA shown is the 39-base CDR3, in frame from base 1. A distance of 11 bases separates the germline ends of V and J, which lose 0 bases and 8 bases respectively. The source is a woman aged 25 to 39 with COVID-19, enrolled during active disease. Sequencing was carried out using peripheral blood. Recombination joined TRBV5-5 with TRBJ1-1, and TRBD1 may be the D gene, going by 5 matching bases. CDR3 reads: CASSLEGGAEAFF. The sequenced DNA: TGTGCCAGCAGCTTGGAGGGAGGGGCCGAAGCTTTCTTT.